Detailed here is one T cell receptor beta chain. This CDR3 region has 14 residues. Between the trimmed V and J ends, which lost 0 bases and 4 bases, there was a span of 9 bases. CDR1 and CDR2 from the germline V gene are SGHNT and YENEEA. These data originate in a study of blood T cell repertoires in COVID-19. Generated by immunoSEQ multiplex PCR, the TCRdb table keeps only in-frame clones and is missing some. Of about 190,000 clones in the sample, approximately 80% were seen once. The sample consisted of peripheral blood. The chain uses TRBV11-3 and TRBJ1-1; D unresolved. This TCR was recovered from a woman between 50 and 59 years old with acute or convalescent COVID-19. CDR3 sequence (DNA): TGTGCCAGCAGCTTAGACCCGGGGAGCACTGAAGCTTTCTTT. Translation gives CASSLDPGSTEAFF. Together with reference TRBV11-3 and TRBJ1-1, the CDR3 gives the full variable domain: EAGVVQSPRYKIIEKKQPVAFWCNPISGHNTLYWYLQNLGQGPELLIRYENEEAVDDSQLPKDRFSAERLKGVDSTLKIQPAELGDSAVYLCASSLDPGSTEAFFGQGTRLTVV.